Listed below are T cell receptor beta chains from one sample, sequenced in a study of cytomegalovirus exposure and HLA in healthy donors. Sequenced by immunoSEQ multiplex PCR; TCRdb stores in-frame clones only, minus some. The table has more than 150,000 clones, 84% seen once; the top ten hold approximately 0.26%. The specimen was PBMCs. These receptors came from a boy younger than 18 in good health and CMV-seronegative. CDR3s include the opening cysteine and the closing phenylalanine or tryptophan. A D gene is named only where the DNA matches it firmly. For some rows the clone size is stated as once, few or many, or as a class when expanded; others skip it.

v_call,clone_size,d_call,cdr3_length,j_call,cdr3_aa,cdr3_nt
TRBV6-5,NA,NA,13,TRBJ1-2,CASRNKQGDGYTF,TGTGCCAGCAGGAACAAACAGGGCGACGGCTACACCTTC
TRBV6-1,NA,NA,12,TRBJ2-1,CASGPSPNEQFF,TGTGCCAGCGGCCCCTCCCCCAATGAGCAGTTCTTC
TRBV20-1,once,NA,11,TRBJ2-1,CSASGSHEQFF,TGCAGTGCTAGCGGGAGCCATGAGCAGTTCTTC
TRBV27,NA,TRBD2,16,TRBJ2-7,CASSNYGGDPRGEQYF,TGTGCCAGCAGCAACTACGGGGGGGACCCCCGGGGCGAGCAGTACTTC
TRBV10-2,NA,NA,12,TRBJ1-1,CASSVTDTEAFF,TGCGCCAGCAGTGTAACAGACACTGAAGCTTTCTTT
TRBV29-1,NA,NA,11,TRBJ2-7,CSVVWSYEQYF,TGCAGCGTTGTTTGGAGCTACGAGCAGTACTTC
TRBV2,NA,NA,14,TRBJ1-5,CASSYKNSNQPQHF,TGTGCCAGCAGTTACAAGAATAGCAATCAGCCCCAGCATTTT
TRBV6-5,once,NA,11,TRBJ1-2,CASRYQGKNTF,TGTGCCAGCAGGTACCAGGGGAAGAACACCTTC
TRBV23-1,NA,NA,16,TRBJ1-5,CAYPRRKPHSNQPQHF,TGCGCCTACCCACGGAGGAAACCCCATAGCAATCAGCCCCAGCATTTT
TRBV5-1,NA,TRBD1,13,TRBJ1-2,CASSWTGGRGYTF,TGCGCCAGCAGCTGGACAGGGGGCCGTGGCTACACCTTC
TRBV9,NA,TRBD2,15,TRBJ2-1,CASSSSGRNYNEQFF,TGTGCCAGCAGCTCTAGCGGGAGGAACTACAATGAGCAGTTCTTC
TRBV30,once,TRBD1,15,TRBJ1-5,CAWSVGQGARQPQHF,TGTGCCTGGAGTGTGGGTCAGGGGGCTAGGCAGCCCCAGCATTTT
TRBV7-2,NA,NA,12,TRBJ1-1,CASSLEGIEAFF,TGTGCCAGCAGCTTAGAGGGGATTGAAGCTTTCTTT
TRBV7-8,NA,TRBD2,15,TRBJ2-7,CASSFTGTTYYEQYF,TGTGCCAGCAGCTTTACCGGGACTACATACTACGAGCAGTACTTC
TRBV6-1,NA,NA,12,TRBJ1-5,CASGFRGQPQHF,TGTGCCAGCGGATTCAGGGGTCAGCCCCAGCATTTT
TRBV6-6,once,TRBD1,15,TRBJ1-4,CATLPRGPFNEKLFF,TGTGCCACCCTGCCGAGGGGGCCCTTTAATGAAAAACTGTTTTTT
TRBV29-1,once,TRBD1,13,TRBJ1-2,CSVARPGGVGYTF,TGCAGCGTTGCTCGGCCAGGGGGCGTAGGCTACACCTTC
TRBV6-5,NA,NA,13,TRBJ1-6,CASSSAANSPLHF,TGTGCCAGCAGTTCCGCGGCCAATTCACCCCTCCACTTT